This T cell receptor (beta chain) was identified during a study of blood T cells in healthy people across ages. Through a sample-barcoded 5' primer and a J-beta primer mix, a second PCR was run for roughly 6 to 11 cycles. TCRdb used MiXCR to reprocess the 5' RACE reads, holding one entry per CDR3 protein. The table includes 650,000 to 800,000 distinct CDR3 sequences, around 42% detected once. The CDR3 sequence is 17 residues long. The V gene's germline CDR1 is SGHKS and CDR2 YYEKEE (reference sequence). The V segment lost 1 base and the J segment 0 bases; nucleotides outside the gene matches: 7. This clonotype was detected only a few times.

Sequencing was done on a sample of blood. This receptor was obtained from a man in his fifties or sixties in good health. The genes are TRBV5-5 and TRBJ2-3, with 8 bases aligning to TRBD2. In nucleotides, the CDR3 is TGTGCCAGCAGCTTGTCTCAGCGGGGGTATAGCACAGATACGCAGTATTTT. It is translated as CASSLSQRGYSTDTQYF.